This T cell receptor (beta chain) came from a study of cytomegalovirus exposure and HLA in healthy donors. CDR3 size: 13 residues. The germline gives CDR1 LNHDA, CDR2 SQIVND (reference sequence). Trimming shortened V by 7 bases and J by 5 bases, and 11 bases separated the two germline ends. Details on this clone: The antigen is not known.

Whole-study results and caveats: Roughly even sequencing depth across donors was the assumption behind the presence/absence analyses.

The primer mix had 60 Vbeta and 13 Jbeta primers. The assay was immunoSEQ multiplex PCR, and TCRdb's table has in-frame clones only and misses some. The sample includes more than 200,000 clones, 83% of them seen just once. The sample was PBMCs. V and J are TRBV19 and TRBJ1-4; maybe TRBD1 (6 bases). The receptor was isolated from a girl aged 5-17 years in good health and CMV-seronegative. CDR3 loop: CASTPTGNEKLFF. The DNA of the CDR3 is TGTGCCAGTACCCCGACAGGAAATGAAAAACTGTTTTTT.